This T cell receptor beta chain came from a study of blood T cell repertoires in COVID-19. About the study: PBMCs, B-cell-depleted T cells, or T cells were the source of the cDNA or gDNA that made up the material.

All enrollees were about 18 to 90 years old and from 25 or so US areas. All exposed participants met a person with COVID-19 within 2 weeks before entering the study. CDR3 length: 14 amino acids. Germline CDR1 MDHEN, CDR2 SYDVKM. V was shortened by 3 bases and J by 5 bases, with 11 bases between the two germline ends. Study processing details: For nucleated cells, counts were estimated from reference gene primer amplification. Some clones are missing from TCRdb's copy, which holds only in-frame ones; the method was immunoSEQ multiplex PCR. That table is the source of V, J and clone size, and D and trimming were worked out from the DNA. The sample comprises nearly 300,000 clones, just under 90% of which are singletons, and 2.9% rests with the top ten.

The genes are TRBV28 and TRBJ2-1; TRBD1 is a possible D gene (5 bases). Sequenced input: PBMCs or T cells enriched from blood (not recorded which). This TCR derives from a woman aged 45-60 years who had been exposed to COVID-19. The CDR3 here is CASSFGRAHNEQFF. For the CDR3, the DNA is TGTGCCAGCAGTTTTGGCAGGGCCCACAATGAGCAGTTCTTC.